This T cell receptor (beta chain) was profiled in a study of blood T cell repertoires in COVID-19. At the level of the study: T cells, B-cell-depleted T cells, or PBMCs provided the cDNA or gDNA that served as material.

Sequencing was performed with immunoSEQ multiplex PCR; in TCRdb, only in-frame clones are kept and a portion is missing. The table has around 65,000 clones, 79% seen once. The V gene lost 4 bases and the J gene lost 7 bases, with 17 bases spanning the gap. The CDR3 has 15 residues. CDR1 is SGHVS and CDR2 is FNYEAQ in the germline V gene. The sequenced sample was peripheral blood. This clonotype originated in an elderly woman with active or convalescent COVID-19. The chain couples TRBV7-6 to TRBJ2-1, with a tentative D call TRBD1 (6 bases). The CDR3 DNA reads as TGTGCCAGCAGCTACAGGGCCAACCAGGGGAATGAGCAGTTCTTC. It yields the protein CASSYRANQGNEQFF.